These 2 T cell receptor beta chains share one sample of origin, sequenced in a study of T cell clonotyping in hematopoietic cell transplantation. Only in-frame clones appear in the TCRdb table, and some are missing; sequencing was by immunoSEQ multiplex PCR. The sample includes some 40,000 clones, around 94% of them seen just once. Input material: peripheral blood mononuclear cells. These receptors were obtained from a woman in her 50s in good health. Some clones in this sample may be carry-over from other donors' samples.

In this sample, this clone turned up once. The CDR3 loop is CASSHRPAEQYF. CDR3 DNA: TGTGCCAGCAGCCACCGGCCAGCCGAGCAGTACTTC. The rearrangement joins TRBV7-9 to TRBJ2-7; the D is unclear. The V gene's germline CDR1 is SEHNR and CDR2 FQNEAQ (reference sequence). The CDR3 loop spans 12 amino acids. V lost 5 bases to trimming and J lost 6 bases, with 11 bases between them.

This clone has only one observation. The gene calls are TRBV28 and TRBJ2-7; 8 bases match TRBD1. This CDR3 has 15 amino acids. V shed 7 bases, J shed 2 bases, and the junction held 10 bases outside the gene matches. Germline V gives CDR1 MDHEN, CDR2 SYDVKM. The DNA for the CDR3 is TGTGCCAGCACCCCAGCAGGGACAGGAGCCTACGAGCAGTACTTC. This codes for CASTPAGTGAYEQYF. Filled out from reference TRBV28 and TRBJ2-7, the complete variable domain reads DVKVTQSSRYLVKRTGEKVFLECVQDMDHENMFWYRQDPGLGLRLIYFSYDVKMKEKGDIPEGYSVSREKKERFSLILESASTNQTSMYLCASTPAGTGAYEQYFGPGTRLTVT.